The sequence of this T cell receptor beta chain was determined in a study of shared clonotypes between healthy human individuals. The protocol was immunoSEQ multiplex PCR, while the TCRdb copy is restricted to in-frame clones and leaves out a portion. The profile shows about 2 million clones, roughly 94% of them singletons. CDR1 and CDR2 (germline): SGHNT, YYREEE (reference sequence). This CDR3 spans 15 amino acids. Unmatched junction bases numbered 5, after V lost 1 base and J lost 2 bases. General study findings and limits: Investigators expected sequencing depth to affect clonotype sharing among donors.

This clone showed up just once. Its antigen is currently unknown. Only CD45RO-negative cells positively selected for CCR7 counted as naive CD8 cells, so terminally differentiated effector memory CD45RA+ cells were excluded. This sequence was found in a man aged 18 to 30 in good health. The sequenced material came from naive CD8+ T cells sorted from blood. J is TRBJ2-5 and V is TRBV5-4, with TRBD1 matching over 7 bases. The DNA of the CDR3 is TGTGCCAGCAGCTTGCTACAGGGGATGCAAGAGACCCAGTACTTC. As protein: CASSLLQGMQETQYF. Full variable domain (rest looked up from reference TRBV5-4 and TRBJ2-5): ETGVTQSPTHLIKTRGQQVTLRCSSQSGHNTVSWYQQALGQGPQFIFQYYREEENGRGNFPPRFSGLQFPNYSSELNVNALELDDSALYLCASSLLQGMQETQYFGPGTRLLVL.